This T cell receptor (beta chain) derives from a study of CD8 T cells in ankylosing spondylitis. Study-wide findings and caveats: Disease-linked clones bore a CD8+ phenotype and were relatively rare in peripheral blood. About 8 highly homologous variants formed a TCR beta motif that appeared characteristic of ankylosing spondylitis blood. Enrichment of disease-linked clones was reportedly significant in matched ankylosing spondylitis synovial fluid.

Germline values: CDR1 SGHRS, CDR2 YFSETQ. The CDR3 loop spans 16 amino acids. Trimming removed 3 bases at V and 1 base at J, with 17 bases between. Quantitative molecular-barcoded 5'-RACE generated the TCR beta libraries. TCRdb used MiXCR to reprocess the 5' RACE reads, holding one entry per CDR3 protein. Among around 340,000 distinct CDR3 sequences, roughly 14% were seen once, and the ten largest hold about 1%. This clonotype came up a few times. What it binds is unknown. Source material: blood, either unsorted or a sorted T cell fraction (not recorded which). The chain recombines TRBV5-1 with TRBJ2-7, with a possible D match to TRBD2 (6 bases). This TCR was recovered from a male donor with ankylosing spondylitis or in good health (not recorded which). The CDR3 region is CASSWGGTAESYEQYF. CDR3 DNA: TGCGCCAGCAGCTGGGGCGGGACCGCGGAATCCTACGAGCAGTACTTC.